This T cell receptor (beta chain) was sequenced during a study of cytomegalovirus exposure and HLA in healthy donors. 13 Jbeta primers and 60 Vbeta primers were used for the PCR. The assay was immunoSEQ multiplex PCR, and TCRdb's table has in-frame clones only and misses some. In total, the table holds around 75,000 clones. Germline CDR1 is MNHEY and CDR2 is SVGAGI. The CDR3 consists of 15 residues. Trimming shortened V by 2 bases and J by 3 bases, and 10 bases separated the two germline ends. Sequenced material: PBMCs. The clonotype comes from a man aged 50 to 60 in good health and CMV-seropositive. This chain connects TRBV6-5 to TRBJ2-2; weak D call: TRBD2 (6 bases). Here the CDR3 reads CASSYTGGHTGELFF. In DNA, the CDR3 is TGTGCCAGCAGTTACACCGGGGGTCACACCGGGGAGCTGTTTTTT.